The present T cell receptor (beta chain) was sequenced within a study of T cell responses to AZD1222 COVID-19 vaccine. Study-level findings and limits: Just 5 to 7 people given AZD1222 tested seropositive at baseline. Targets within unmutated variant regions were reportedly found for nearly half of spike-specific TCRs.

Assay: immunoSEQ multiplex PCR; the TCRdb copy retains only in-frame clones and omits some. The sample lists approximately 160,000 clones, less than 95% seen once, with more than 1.3% in the top ten. J lost 2 bases, V lost 5 bases, and 5 bases had no gene match. The CDR3 contains 16 residues. The germline CDR1 and CDR2 sequences are KGHDR and SFDVKD. A note on this clone: Its antigen is unidentified.

V and J are TRBV24-1 and TRBJ2-2; 9 nucleotides agree with TRBD1. Material: peripheral blood, obtained on day 0 of AZD1222 vaccination. This receptor was taken from an adult in good health. The CDR3 reads CATSAPGQGNTGELFF. As DNA, the CDR3 is TGTGCCACCAGTGCACCGGGACAGGGAAACACCGGGGAGCTGTTTTTT.